A selection of T cell receptor beta chains follows, all from one sample in a study of blood T cells in healthy people across ages. TCRdb fed the 5' RACE reads into MiXCR, producing one record per CDR3 protein. The data contain about 830,000 distinct CDR3 sequences, 55% to 65% of them singletons. Input material: blood. These receptors were obtained from a man aged 25 to 40 in good health. Each CDR3 is given with its conserved first and last residue. A D gene is named only where the DNA matches it firmly. Some rows mark clone size as missing; the rest say once, few, many or name a class of expanded clone.

j_gene: TRBJ2-5
abundance: few
d_gene: -
v_gene: TRBV20-1
CDR3aa: CSAQGTGFGQYF
CDR3nt: TGCAGTGCTCAGGGGACCGGATTCGGGCAGTACTTC

j_gene: TRBJ2-1
abundance: -
d_gene: -
v_gene: TRBV3-1
CDR3aa: CASSPGRAVLANEQFF
CDR3nt: TGTGCCAGCAGCCCGGGACGGGCTGTGTTAGCGAATGAGCAGTTCTTC

j_gene: TRBJ1-1
abundance: -
d_gene: TRBD1
v_gene: TRBV16
CDR3aa: CASSQRQGHTEAFF
CDR3nt: TGTGCCAGCAGCCAACGACAGGGGCACACTGAAGCTTTCTTT

j_gene: TRBJ1-5
abundance: -
d_gene: TRBD1
v_gene: TRBV6-2/TRBV6-3
CDR3aa: CASSYRAGGANSNQPQHF
CDR3nt: TGTGCCAGCAGTTACCGGGCAGGGGGCGCGAACAGCAATCAGCCCCAGCATTTT

j_gene: TRBJ2-6
abundance: many
d_gene: -
v_gene: TRBV6-1
CDR3aa: CASSEDGSGANVLTF
CDR3nt: TGTGCCAGCAGTGAAGACGGCTCTGGGGCCAACGTCCTGACTTTC

j_gene: TRBJ1-2
abundance: few
d_gene: -
v_gene: TRBV6-6
CDR3aa: CASSYSLDYGYTF
CDR3nt: TGTGCCAGCAGTTACTCCCTCGACTATGGCTACACCTTC

j_gene: TRBJ2-7
abundance: -
d_gene: TRBD1
v_gene: TRBV5-8
CDR3aa: CASSTGQGTHEQYF
CDR3nt: TGTGCCAGCAGCACGGGACAGGGAACCCACGAGCAGTACTTC

j_gene: TRBJ1-2
abundance: -
d_gene: -
v_gene: TRBV25-1
CDR3aa: CASSDPVGGSNYGYTF
CDR3nt: TGTGCCAGCAGTGACCCTGTCGGGGGGAGTAACTATGGCTACACCTTC

j_gene: TRBJ2-6
abundance: -
d_gene: -
v_gene: TRBV4-3
CDR3aa: CASSPNGQKNVLTF
CDR3nt: TGCGCCAGCAGCCCGAACGGACAAAAGAACGTCCTGACTTTC

j_gene: TRBJ2-1
abundance: -
d_gene: TRBD2
v_gene: TRBV6-2/TRBV6-3
CDR3aa: CASSPGTSGYYNEQFF
CDR3nt: TGTGCCAGCAGCCCTGGGACTAGCGGTTACTACAATGAGCAGTTCTTC

j_gene: TRBJ2-1
abundance: -
d_gene: TRBD2
v_gene: TRBV2
CDR3aa: CASTGLAGVNEQFF
CDR3nt: TGTGCCAGCACCGGACTAGCGGGGGTCAATGAGCAGTTCTTC

j_gene: TRBJ2-5
abundance: few
d_gene: -
v_gene: TRBV5-6
CDR3aa: CASSLEPAETQYF
CDR3nt: TGTGCCAGCAGCTTGGAACCAGCGGAGACCCAGTACTTC

j_gene: TRBJ2-7
abundance: -
d_gene: -
v_gene: TRBV4-1
CDR3aa: CASRRDPLKGEQYF
CDR3nt: TGCGCCAGCAGGAGGGATCCTCTAAAGGGGGAGCAGTATTTC

j_gene: TRBJ2-7
abundance: -
d_gene: TRBD2
v_gene: TRBV11-2
CDR3aa: CASSWIGLAGLSYEQYF
CDR3nt: TGTGCCAGCAGCTGGATTGGACTAGCGGGGCTCTCCTACGAGCAGTACTTC

j_gene: TRBJ2-3
abundance: -
d_gene: TRBD2
v_gene: TRBV28
CDR3aa: CASSLFGLAGGPYTQYF
CDR3nt: TGTGCCAGCAGTTTATTTGGGCTAGCGGGGGGGCCATATACGCAGTATTTT

j_gene: TRBJ2-5
abundance: few
d_gene: -
v_gene: TRBV7-9
CDR3aa: CASSTADSKETQYF
CDR3nt: TGTGCCAGCAGCACAGCGGACAGTAAAGAGACCCAGTACTTC

j_gene: TRBJ2-5
abundance: -
d_gene: -
v_gene: TRBV7-3
CDR3aa: CASSYTGGEWNEQYF
CDR3nt: TGTGCCAGCAGCTACACAGGGGGGGAGTGGAATGAGCAGTACTTC

j_gene: TRBJ1-1
abundance: -
d_gene: -
v_gene: TRBV4-2
CDR3aa: CASSQDTDSFEAFF
CDR3nt: TGTGCCAGCAGCCAAGATACGGACAGCTTTGAAGCTTTCTTT

j_gene: TRBJ1-2
abundance: -
d_gene: TRBD1
v_gene: TRBV6-5
CDR3aa: CASSYLSRGPPNYGYTF
CDR3nt: TGTGCCAGCAGTTATTTGTCAAGGGGGCCCCCTAACTATGGCTACACCTTC

j_gene: TRBJ2-7
abundance: -
d_gene: TRBD2
v_gene: TRBV27
CDR3aa: CASSPRLAGASSYEQYF
CDR3nt: TGTGCCAGCAGTCCGAGACTAGCGGGGGCCTCATCCTACGAGCAGTACTTC

j_gene: TRBJ1-1
abundance: -
d_gene: TRBD1
v_gene: TRBV28
CDR3aa: CASSLVMRDRATNTEAFF
CDR3nt: TGTGCCAGCAGTTTAGTAATGAGAGACAGGGCGACGAACACTGAAGCTTTCTTT

j_gene: TRBJ2-7
abundance: -
d_gene: TRBD1
v_gene: TRBV12-3/TRBV12-4
CDR3aa: CVSSTSRDRGYEQYF
CDR3nt: TGTGTCAGCAGTACATCCCGGGACAGGGGGTACGAGCAGTACTTC